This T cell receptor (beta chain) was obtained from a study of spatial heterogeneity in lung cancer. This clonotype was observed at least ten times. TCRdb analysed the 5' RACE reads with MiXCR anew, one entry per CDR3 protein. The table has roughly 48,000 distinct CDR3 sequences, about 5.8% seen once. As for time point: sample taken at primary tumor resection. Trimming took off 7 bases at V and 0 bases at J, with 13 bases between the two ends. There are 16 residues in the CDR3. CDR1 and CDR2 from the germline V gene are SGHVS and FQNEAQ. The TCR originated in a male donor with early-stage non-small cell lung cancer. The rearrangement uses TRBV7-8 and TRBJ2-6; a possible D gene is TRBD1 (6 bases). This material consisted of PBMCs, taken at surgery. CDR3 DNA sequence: TGTGCCAGCACCAGGACAGCTTCCTCTGGGGCCAACGTCCTGACTTTC. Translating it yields CASTRTASSGANVLTF.